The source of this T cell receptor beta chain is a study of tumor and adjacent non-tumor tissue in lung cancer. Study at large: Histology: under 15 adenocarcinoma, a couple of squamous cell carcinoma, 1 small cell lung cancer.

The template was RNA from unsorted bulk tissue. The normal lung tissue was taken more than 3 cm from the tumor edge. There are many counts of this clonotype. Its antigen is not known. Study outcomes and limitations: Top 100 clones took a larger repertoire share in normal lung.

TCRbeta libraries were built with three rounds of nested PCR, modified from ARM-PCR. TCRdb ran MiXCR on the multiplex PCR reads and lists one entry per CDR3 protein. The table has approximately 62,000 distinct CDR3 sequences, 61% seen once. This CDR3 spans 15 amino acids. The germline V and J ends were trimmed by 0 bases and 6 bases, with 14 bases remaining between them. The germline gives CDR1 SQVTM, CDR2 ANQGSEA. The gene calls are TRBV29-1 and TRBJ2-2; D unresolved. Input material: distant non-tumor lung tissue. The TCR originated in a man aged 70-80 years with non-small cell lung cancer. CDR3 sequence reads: CSVEDRSLSPGELFF. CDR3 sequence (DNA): TGCAGCGTTGAAGATCGGTCCCTCAGCCCCGGGGAGCTGTTTTTT.